These 5 T cell receptor beta chains came from one sample sequenced in a study of T-cell memory formation after mild COVID-19. TCRdb reprocessed the 5' RACE reads via MiXCR and lists one record per CDR3 protein. This table has approximately 350,000 distinct CDR3 sequences, approximately 15% appearing once. The sample taken for sequencing was PBMCs or a T cell subset sorted from them (not recorded which). The receptors derive from a man younger than 35 who had mild COVID-19 (a few samples of this study predate the infection). Cell type and time point are not known.

This clonotype was found many times. The conserved closing phenylalanine or tryptophan is absent in this CDR3, likely reflecting a read error. The DNA is omitted, as the CDR3 cannot be located on it reliably, and the CDR3 follows TCRdb's listing. This sequence joins TRBV29-1 and TRBJ1-2. CDR1 SQVTM and CDR2 ANQGSEA come from the germline V gene. The CDR3 spans 10 amino acids, including both terminal residues. This chain's CDR3 is CSVDSRDFLS.

This clonotype was detected only a few times. The V and J genes are TRBV5-6 and TRBJ2-4, with D maybe TRBD1 (5 bases). Germline CDR1 is SGHDT and CDR2 is YYEEEE. Trimming cost V 2 bases and J 9 bases, with 12 bases left between them. The CDR3 runs to 13 residues. Written as DNA, the CDR3 is TGTGCCAGCAGCTTTCTCGGTCAGGGCATTCAGTACTTC. Its protein product is CASSFLGQGIQYF. Full variable domain (outside the CDR3, taken from reference TRBV5-6 and TRBJ2-4): DAGVTQSPTHLIKTRGQQVTLRCSPKSGHDTVSWYQQALGQGPQFIFQYYEEEERQRGNFPDRFSGHQFPNYSSELNVNALLLGDSALYLCASSFLGQGIQYFGAGTRLSVL.

This clonotype has just a few counts. The chain uses TRBV6-2 or TRBV6-3 and TRBJ2-3; no definite D call. The CDR3 covers 13 residues. Looked up from germline, CDR1 is MNHEY and CDR2 is SVGEGT. V dropped 7 bases and J dropped 0 bases, with 8 bases sitting between them. Here the CDR3 DNA reads TGTGCCAGCACAACCCCCAGCACAGATACGCAGTATTTT. This gives the protein CASTTPSTDTQYF.

This clonotype was recorded a few times. This chain joins TRBV5-1 and TRBJ2-1; TRBD1 matches at 9 bases. Germline V gene lookup returns CDR1 SGHRS and CDR2 YFSETQ. The CDR3 runs 16 residues. V lost 0 bases and J lost 9; bases outside the gene matches: 10. The DNA of the CDR3 is TGCGCCAGCAGCTTGGCCAGAGGACAGGGGCTCATTGAGCAGTTCTTC. The encoded protein is CASSLARGQGLIEQFF.

This clonotype was recorded many times. The rearrangement uses TRBV7-2 and TRBJ2-3; TRBD1 matches 7 bases. CDR3 length: 16 amino acids. V trimming: 2 bases; J trimming: 7 bases; junction bases outside the gene matches: 12. Per the germline V gene, CDR1 is SGHTA and CDR2 is FQGNSA. CDR3 sequence reads: CASSLRRGQKGNTQYF. The CDR3 region has the DNA TGTGCCAGCAGCTTACGAAGGGGACAGAAGGGAAATACGCAGTATTTT.